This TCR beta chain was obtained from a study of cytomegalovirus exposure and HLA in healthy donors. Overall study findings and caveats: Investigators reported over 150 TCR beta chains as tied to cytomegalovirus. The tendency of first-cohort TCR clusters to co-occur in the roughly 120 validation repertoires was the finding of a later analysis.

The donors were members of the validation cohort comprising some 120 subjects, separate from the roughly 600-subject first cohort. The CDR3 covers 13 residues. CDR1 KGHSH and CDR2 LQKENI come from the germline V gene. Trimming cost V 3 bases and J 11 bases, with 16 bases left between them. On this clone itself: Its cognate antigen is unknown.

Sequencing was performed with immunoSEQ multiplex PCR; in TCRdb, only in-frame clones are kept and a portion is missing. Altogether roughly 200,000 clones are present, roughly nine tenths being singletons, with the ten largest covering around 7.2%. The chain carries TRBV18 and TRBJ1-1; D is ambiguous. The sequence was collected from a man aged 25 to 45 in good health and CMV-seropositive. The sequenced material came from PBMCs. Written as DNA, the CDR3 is TGTGCCAGCTCACCTTCCTTGGAGGACTGGGCTTTCTTT. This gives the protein CASSPSLEDWAFF. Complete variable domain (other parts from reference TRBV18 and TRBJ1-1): NAGVMQNPRHLVRRRGQEARLRCSPMKGHSHVYWYRQLPEEGLKFMVYLQKENIIDESGMPKERFSAEFPKEGPSILRIQQVVRGDSAAYFCASSPSLEDWAFFGQGTRLTVV.